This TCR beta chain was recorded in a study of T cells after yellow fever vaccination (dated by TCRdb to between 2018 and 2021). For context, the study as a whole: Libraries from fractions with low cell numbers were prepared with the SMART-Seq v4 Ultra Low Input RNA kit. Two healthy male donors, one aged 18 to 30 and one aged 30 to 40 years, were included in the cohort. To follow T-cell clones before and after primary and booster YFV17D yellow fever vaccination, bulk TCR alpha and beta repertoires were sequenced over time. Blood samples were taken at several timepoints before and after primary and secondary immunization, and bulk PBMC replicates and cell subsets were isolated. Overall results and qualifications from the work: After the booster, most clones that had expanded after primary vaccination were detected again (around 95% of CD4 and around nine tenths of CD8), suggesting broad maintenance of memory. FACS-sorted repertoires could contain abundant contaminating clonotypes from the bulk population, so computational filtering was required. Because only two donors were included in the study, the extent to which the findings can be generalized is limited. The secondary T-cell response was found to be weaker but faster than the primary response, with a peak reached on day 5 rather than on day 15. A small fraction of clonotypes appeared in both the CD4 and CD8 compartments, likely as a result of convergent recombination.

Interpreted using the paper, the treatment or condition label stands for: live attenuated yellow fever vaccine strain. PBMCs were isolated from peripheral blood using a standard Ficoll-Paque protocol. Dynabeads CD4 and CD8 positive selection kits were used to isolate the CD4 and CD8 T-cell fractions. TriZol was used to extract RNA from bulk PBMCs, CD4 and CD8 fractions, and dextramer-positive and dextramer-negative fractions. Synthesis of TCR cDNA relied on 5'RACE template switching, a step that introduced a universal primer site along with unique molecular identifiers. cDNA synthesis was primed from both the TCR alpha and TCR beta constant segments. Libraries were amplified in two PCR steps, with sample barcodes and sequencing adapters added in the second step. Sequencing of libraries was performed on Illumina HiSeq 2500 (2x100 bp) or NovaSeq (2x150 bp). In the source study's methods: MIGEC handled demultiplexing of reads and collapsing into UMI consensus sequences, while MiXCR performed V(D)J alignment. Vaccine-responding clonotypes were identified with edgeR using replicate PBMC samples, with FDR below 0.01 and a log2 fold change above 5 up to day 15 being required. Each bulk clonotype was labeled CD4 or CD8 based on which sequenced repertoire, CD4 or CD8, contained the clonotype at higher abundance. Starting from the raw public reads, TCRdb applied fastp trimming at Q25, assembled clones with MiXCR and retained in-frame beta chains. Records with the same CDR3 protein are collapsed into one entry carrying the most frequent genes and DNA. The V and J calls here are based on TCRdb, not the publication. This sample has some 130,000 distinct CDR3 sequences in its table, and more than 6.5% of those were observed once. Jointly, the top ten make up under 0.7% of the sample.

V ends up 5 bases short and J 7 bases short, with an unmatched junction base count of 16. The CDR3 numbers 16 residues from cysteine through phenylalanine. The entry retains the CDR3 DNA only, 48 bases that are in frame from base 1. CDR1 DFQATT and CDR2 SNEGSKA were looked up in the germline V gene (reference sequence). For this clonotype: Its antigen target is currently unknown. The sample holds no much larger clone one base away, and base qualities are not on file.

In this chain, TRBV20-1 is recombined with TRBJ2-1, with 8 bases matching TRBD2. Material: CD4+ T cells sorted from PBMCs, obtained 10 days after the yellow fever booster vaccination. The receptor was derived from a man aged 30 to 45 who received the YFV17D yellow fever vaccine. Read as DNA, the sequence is TGCAGTGCTTCAATGACGGGGACTAGGAGTAATAATGAGCAGTTCTTC. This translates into CSASMTGTRSNNEQFF.